Included here is one T cell receptor (beta chain) sequence, with context. Method: immunoSEQ multiplex PCR; TCRdb's copy keeps in-frame clones and lacks some. The profile shows over 70,000 clones, about 93% of them singletons. Per the germline V gene, CDR1 is KGHSH and CDR2 is LQKENI. The CDR3 length is 14 residues. Germline trimming cut 3 bases from V and 3 bases from J; bases unmatched to any gene: 0. These data belong to a study of T cell changes during pregnancy in multiple sclerosis. The rearrangement links TRBV18 to TRBJ2-3, with 10 bases matching TRBD2. This receptor was identified in a female donor with multiple sclerosis, enrolled in a pregnancy study. Sequenced material: peripheral blood, taken in the third trimester of pregnancy. The CDR3 protein is CASSPTSGTDTQYF. CDR3 nucleotide sequence: TGTGCCAGCTCACCGACTAGCGGGACAGATACGCAGTATTTT.